Below, one T cell receptor (beta chain) is given with its context. Trimming removed 6 bases from V and 13 bases from J, with 16 bases in between. Per germline, CDR1 MDHEN and CDR2 SYDVKM. The CDR3 has 12 residues. Enrollment of patients from Seattle took place during active infection, with longitudinal follow-up. This specimen comes from a study of blood T cell repertoires in COVID-19. Study-level background: Specimens from acute and convalescent COVID-19 originated in the United States, Italy and Spain.

Measured with immunoSEQ multiplex PCR; TCRdb has only the in-frame clones, and not every one. The sample holds 55,000 to 70,000 clones; about 90% are singletons and the top ten take around 3.5%. The chain combines TRBV28 with TRBJ1-5; D not certain. Sequencing was done on a sample of peripheral blood. The receptor was isolated from a woman in her forties or fifties with COVID-19, enrolled during active disease. DNA of the CDR3: TGTGCCAGCAGAAGTGGGCTCCAGGCTCAGCATTTT. It yields the protein CASRSGLQAQHF. Looking up the rest from reference TRBV28 and TRBJ1-5 gives the full variable domain: DVKVTQSSRYLVKRTGEKVFLECVQDMDHENMFWYRQDPGLGLRLIYFSYDVKMKEKGDIPEGYSVSREKKERFSLILESASTNQTSMYLCASRSGLQAQHFGDGTRLSIL.